What follows is one T cell receptor beta chain and its context. CDR1 and CDR2 (germline): SGHRS, YFSETQ. The CDR3 covers 15 residues. J lost 5 bases, V lost 4 bases, and 9 bases had no gene match. The entry originates in a study of blood T cell repertoires in COVID-19. The repertoire was sequenced with immunoSEQ multiplex PCR; TCRdb's copy has only in-frame clones and lacks some. The profile shows under 250,000 clones, 81% of them singletons. The chain combines TRBV5-1 with TRBJ1-1, with TRBD1 identical over 9 bases. This TCR derives from a woman aged 50 to 65 with acute COVID-19. What was sequenced was PBMCs or T cells enriched from blood (not recorded which). The CDR3 here is CASSITGTGKTEAFF. CDR3 coding DNA: TGCGCCAGCAGCATCACCGGGACAGGGAAGACTGAAGCTTTCTTT.